These 23 T cell receptor beta chains originate from one sample sequenced in a study of brain metastases from non-small cell lung cancer. The assay was immunoSEQ multiplex PCR, and TCRdb's table has in-frame clones only and misses some. Of 2,000 to 3,000 clones listed, about 80% are singletons. Sequencing used primary lung tumor tissue. The receptors shown here come from a donor aged 40 or over with non-small cell lung cancer.

V usage is TRBV6-5 and J usage is TRBJ2-1, with 10 bases fitting TRBD2. The CDR3 is 16 residues long. Germline values: CDR1 MNHEY, CDR2 SVGAGI. Trimming took 2 bases from V and 8 from J; bases not matched to a gene: 9. The CDR3 DNA reads as TGTGCCAGCAGTTACAGCCTAGCGGGAGCGGGTTATGAGCAGTTCTTC. Amino acids: CASSYSLAGAGYEQFF.

CDR3 loop: CASSLAQGAADTQYF. DNA for the CDR3: TGTGCCAGCAGTTTAGCACAGGGGGCAGCAGATACGCAGTATTTT. V usage is TRBV28 and J usage is TRBJ2-3; TRBD1 matches 9 bases. The CDR3 consists of 15 residues. V lost 2 bases, J lost 4 bases, and 4 bases stayed unmatched. Germline V gives CDR1 MDHEN, CDR2 SYDVKM. Full variable domain (rest looked up from reference TRBV28 and TRBJ2-3): DVKVTQSSRYLVKRTGEKVFLECVQDMDHENMFWYRQDPGLGLRLIYFSYDVKMKEKGDIPEGYSVSREKKERFSLILESASTNQTSMYLCASSLAQGAADTQYFGPGTRLTVL.

The chain is built from TRBV6-6 and TRBJ1-5; 7 bases align to TRBD2. The J call is in doubt because the DNA end fits TRBJ2-3 better. The CDR3 has 16 amino acids. Germline CDR1 reads MNHNY; CDR2 reads SVGAGI (reference sequence). CDR3 DNA: TGTGCCAGCGAACCTAGGGAGGGGTATAGCAATCAGCCCCAGTATTTT. Translated, it gives CASEPREGYSNQPQYF.

Regarding this clone: One junction end disagrees with the germline gene, perhaps due to a read error. The rearrangement joins TRBV6-6 to TRBJ1-2, with D possibly being TRBD1 (6 bases). The CDR3 loop spans 15 amino acids. Germline V gene lookup returns CDR1 MNHNY and CDR2 SVGAGI (reference sequence). The CDR3 here is CASSYSSGDGYSYTF. CDR3 nucleotides: TGTGCCAGCAGTTATTCCTCAGGGGACGGCTATAGCTACACCTTC.

The chain employs TRBV4-3 and TRBJ1-5; D not certain. V lost 1 base, J lost 6 bases, and 10 bases lay in between. From germline, CDR1 is LGHNA and CDR2 YSLEER. This CDR3 is 14 amino acids long. CDR3 nucleotides: TGCGCCAGCAGCCAAGGAAGGGTCACTCAGCCCCAGCATTTT. Its protein is CASSQGRVTQPQHF.

V gene TRBV5-4 combines with J gene TRBJ1-1; a possible D gene is TRBD1 (6 bases). V lost 3 bases to trimming and J lost 0 bases, with 12 bases between them. This CDR3 spans 15 amino acids. The germline CDR1 and CDR2 sequences are SGHNT and YYREEE (reference sequence). For the CDR3, the DNA is TGTGCCAGCAGCTACGGGACAACAATGAACACTGAAGCTTTCTTT. Translated: CASSYGTTMNTEAFF.

The CDR3, as DNA: TGCAGCGTTGAAGATCGGGCCAGGGGACAGACCCAGTACTTC. It codes for CSVEDRARGQTQYF. V and J are TRBV29-1 and TRBJ2-5; tentative D call: TRBD1 (6 bases). The CDR3 is made up of 14 amino acids. Per the germline V gene, CDR1 is SQVTM and CDR2 is ANQGSEA. Trimming shortened V by 0 bases and J by 6 bases, and 14 bases separated the two germline ends. Combining the CDR3 with reference TRBV29-1 and TRBJ2-5 gives the whole variable domain SAVISQKPSRDICQRGTSLTIQCQVDSQVTMMFWYRQQPGQSLTLIATANQGSEATYESGFVIDKFPISRPNLTFSTLTVSNMSPEDSSIYLCSVEDRARGQTQYFGPGTRLLVL.

The rearrangement joins TRBV20-1 to TRBJ1-5; D not resolved. The germline CDR1 and CDR2 sequences are DFQATT and SNEGSKA (reference sequence). CDR3 length equals 11 residues. The ends were cut back, 3 bases at V and 7 bases at J, with 7 bases in the middle. The CDR3 DNA reads as TGCAGTGCTAGGGGTGGGCAGCCCCAGCATTTT. The encoded protein is CSARGGQPQHF.

This clone was picked up one time. One junction end disagrees with the germline gene, perhaps due to a read error. Other DNA sequences in the same sample also yield this CDR3. The rearrangement joins TRBV19 to TRBJ1-1; tentatively, D is TRBD1 (5 bases). The germline V gene encodes CDR1 LNHDA and CDR2 SQIVND (reference sequence). The CDR3 runs 12 residues. The CDR3 nucleotides read TGTGCCAGTAGTATTGGGGGTTCTGAAGCTTTTTTT. Its protein is CASSIGGSEAFF.

Remarks on this clone: The junction shows a germline mismatch at one end, possibly a read error. The chain is built from TRBV5-1 and TRBJ1-1; TRBD1 aligns across 7 bases. This CDR3 has 14 amino acids. The germline V gene has CDR1 SGHRS and CDR2 YFSETQ. CDR3 residues: CASNLGNRGTEAFF. As DNA, the CDR3 is TGCGCCAGCAACTTGGGGAACAGGGGTACTGAAGCTTTCTTT.

This chain uses TRBV7-9 with TRBJ2-6, with 7 bases fitting TRBD1. Germline loops: CDR1 SEHNR, CDR2 FQNEAQ (reference sequence). Trimming cost V 4 bases and J 1 base; bases outside gene matches: 7. This CDR3 comprises 17 residues. The CDR3 DNA reads TGTGCCAGCAGCTACCGGGACAGCTCTTCTGGGGCCAACGTCCTGACTTTC. Translation gives CASSYRDSSSGANVLTF.

This clone was recorded a few times. The same CDR3 arises from other DNA sequences in this sample as well. CDR3 loop: CASSHSGGLVDEQFF. The DNA for the CDR3 is TGTGCCAGCAGCCACTCGGGGGGCCTCGTGGATGAGCAGTTCTTC. V and J are TRBV9 and TRBJ2-1, with D possibly being TRBD2 (7 bases). This CDR3 spans 15 amino acids. The V gene lost 4 bases and the J gene lost 8 bases, with 19 bases spanning the gap. Germline CDR1 is SGDLS and CDR2 is YYNGEE.

This chain connects TRBV28 to TRBJ2-5; 7 bases line up with TRBD2. CDR1 and CDR2 from the germline V gene are MDHEN and SYDVKM. The CDR3 spans 14 residues. J gave up 5 bases and V 4 bases, and 7 bases lay outside the gene matches. The CDR3 nucleotides read TGTGCCAGCAGTTCCTCGGGGGGAGGGGAGACCCAGTACTTC. Its protein is CASSSSGGGETQYF.

The chain joins TRBV9 to TRBJ2-3; no clear D gene. V was trimmed by 5 bases and J by 8 bases, leaving 24 bases between them. Looked up from germline, CDR1 is SGDLS and CDR2 is YYNGEE. The CDR3 covers 16 residues. CDR3 region: CASSPSPKRISVTQYF. In DNA, the CDR3 is TGTGCCAGCAGTCCTTCACCGAAGCGAATTTCAGTTACGCAGTATTTT.

The V call is TRBV3-1 (or the pseudogene TRBV3-2), the J call TRBJ1-6; no firm D call. With 1 base removed from V and 8 bases from J, the gap between germline ends came to 12 bases. The CDR3 has 15 amino acids. Germline CDR1 LGHDT, CDR2 YNNKEL (reference sequence). CDR3 region: CASSQASSRDSPLHF. The CDR3 bases are TGTGCCAGCAGCCAAGCGAGCAGTCGGGATTCACCCCTCCACTTT.

The chain combines TRBV7-8 with TRBJ1-2, with D hard to call. In germline, CDR1 is SGHVS, CDR2 FQNEAQ. Deletions cut 6 bases from V and 3 bases from J, with 14 bases between. The CDR3 is 14 residues long. The CDR3 DNA reads TGTGCCAGCAGTCGAAGGGCGTGGGACTATGGCTACACCTTC. It specifies CASSRRAWDYGYTF.

On this clone: This specimen includes other DNA sequences encoding the same CDR3. The chain links TRBV19 to TRBJ2-1; 10 bases align to TRBD2. J lost 5 bases, V lost 5 bases, and 6 bases had no gene match. Germline CDR1 is LNHDA and CDR2 is SQIVND (reference sequence). The CDR3 is 15 residues long. The CDR3 sequence: CASSSLAGGDNEQFF. The CDR3 DNA is TGTGCCAGTAGTTCTTTAGCGGGAGGTGACAATGAGCAGTTCTTC.

The gene calls are TRBV19 and TRBJ1-5; tentative D call: TRBD1 (5 bases). With 5 bases removed from V and 3 bases from J, the gap between germline ends came to 17 bases. The CDR3 is made up of 16 amino acids. Germline V gene lookup returns CDR1 LNHDA and CDR2 SQIVND (reference sequence). CDR3 amino acids: CASSGNWGRYNQPQHF. The CDR3 DNA follows: TGTGCCAGTAGTGGGAATTGGGGACGTTACAATCAGCCCCAGCATTTT.

The rearrangement joins TRBV6-1 to TRBJ2-7, with D possibly being TRBD1 or TRBD2 (5 bases each). This CDR3 has 12 residues. The germline gives CDR1 MNHNS, CDR2 SASEGT. V lost 3 bases, J lost 6 bases, and 9 bases lay in between. CDR3 sequence (DNA): TGTGCCAGCAGTGATTTTGGGGGCGAGCAGTACTTC. It is translated as CASSDFGGEQYF.

In this sample, this clone turned up once. This CDR3 reads CASSLMGNGKLFF. Here the CDR3 DNA reads TGTGCCAGCAGCTTGATGGGGAACGGAAAACTGTTTTTT. The chain uses TRBV5-5 and TRBJ1-4; no clear D gene. Trimming pared 1 base from V and 10 bases from J, leaving 11 bases between. This CDR3 is built from 13 residues. Germline CDR1 reads SGHKS; CDR2 reads YYEKEE (reference sequence).

This chain joins TRBV19 and TRBJ1-5, with 8 bases that match TRBD1. Germline V gene data show CDR1 as LNHDA and CDR2 as SQIVND (reference sequence). Germline trimming cut 4 bases from V and 5 bases from J; bases unmatched to any gene: 16. The CDR3 is made up of 18 amino acids. CDR3 in DNA: TGTGCCAGTAGTAAACTTCAGGGGGCGAGGGCAGGGGATCAGCCCCAGCATTTT. Protein sequence: CASSKLQGARAGDQPQHF.

This clone came up once. The V and J genes are TRBV7-3 and TRBJ2-1; D might be TRBD2 (5 bases). Trimming removed 5 bases from V and 8 bases from J, with 7 bases in between. The CDR3 extends over 11 amino acids. Germline-derived CDR1 and CDR2 are SGHTA and FQGTGA. CDR3 nucleotide sequence: TGTGCCAGCAGCCCCGGGGATGAGCAGTTCTTC. Translating it yields CASSPGDEQFF.

The chain carries TRBV19 and TRBJ2-1, with TRBD2 identical over 10 bases. V dropped 4 bases and J dropped 9; count of bases not matched to a gene: 3. This CDR3 is 13 amino acids long. CDR1 is LNHDA, CDR2 SQIVND, per germline (reference sequence). DNA of the CDR3: TGTGCCAGTAGTAGGGGACTAGCGCTTGAGCAGTTCTTC. The encoded protein is CASSRGLALEQFF.